The rows below give T cell receptor beta chains drawn from one sample of a study of T-cell reconstitution after alpha-beta-depleted transplantation in children. TCRdb analysed the PCR reads with MiXCR anew, one entry per CDR3 protein. The sample lists 250,000 or so distinct CDR3 sequences; 20% to 30% were seen once. Specimen: PBMCs, mostly from graft donor cells, collected 360 days after TCRalphabeta/CD19-depleted stem cell transplant. The origin of the receptors is a female patient between 2 and 15 years old who had a stem cell transplant for congenital amegakaryocytic thrombocytopenia, so the T cells may come from the graft donor. CDR3s include the opening cysteine and the closing phenylalanine or tryptophan. The D gene is left open where the match is weak. Rows give clone size only sometimes, using once, few, many, or a class for an expanded clone.

j_call v_call d_call cdr3_length clone_size cdr3_nt cdr3_aa
TRBJ1-5 TRBV20-1 NA 13 NA TGCAGTGCTAGTCGGGACAGCAATCAGCCCCAGCATTTT CSASRDSNQPQHF
TRBJ2-3 TRBV12-3/TRBV12-4 TRBD1 13 few TGTGCCAGCACGGACAGGCCCACAGATACGCAGTATTTT CASTDRPTDTQYF
TRBJ1-3 TRBV20-1 NA 20 NA TGCAGTGCTAGAGATTCGGCGAGGGCCTTCAGAACCCTCTCTGGAAACACCATATATTTT CSARDSARAFRTLSGNTIYF
TRBJ2-1 TRBV5-1 TRBD2 15 NA TGCGCCAGCAGCTTGGGTAGCGGGAATTACAATGAGCAGTTCTTC CASSLGSGNYNEQFF
TRBJ2-5 TRBV20-1 NA 12 few TGCAGTGCTAGAACAGGCCAAGAGACCCAGTACTTC CSARTGQETQYF
TRBJ2-2 TRBV12-3/TRBV12-4 NA 14 NA TGTGCCAGCAGTTTACTATCTGACGCCGGGGAGCTGTTTTTT CASSLLSDAGELFF
TRBJ2-1 TRBV20-1 NA 14 NA TGCAGTGCTAGAGGATTCGGGGGCTACAATGAGCAGTTCTTC CSARGFGGYNEQFF
TRBJ2-1 TRBV5-1 NA 15 many TGCGCCAGCAGCTTGTACGGGGGAACCTACAATGAGCAGTTCTTC CASSLYGGTYNEQFF
TRBJ1-2 TRBV4-3 NA 14 NA TGCGCCAGCAGCCAAGGAAGGACAAGTCGAGGCTACACCTTC CASSQGRTSRGYTF
TRBJ1-2 TRBV10-3 NA 14 NA TGTGCCATCAGTGAACGAGGAGGCCTCTATGGCTACACCTTC CAISERGGLYGYTF
TRBJ2-5 TRBV3-1 NA 15 few TGTGCCAGCAGCCAAGATATAGGCGTGGAAGAGACCCAGTACTTC CASSQDIGVEETQYF
TRBJ2-3 TRBV6-2/TRBV6-3 NA 11 many TGTGCCAGCAGTTACGGCGATACGCAGTATTTT CASSYGDTQYF
TRBJ2-1 TRBV4-2 TRBD2 20 NA TGTGCCAGCAGTCATGCCGGGACTAGCGGGAGTTTAGCGCCCTACAATGAGCAGTTCTTC CASSHAGTSGSLAPYNEQFF
TRBJ2-1 TRBV10-3 NA 13 few TGTGCCATCAGTCCGGGACTCAACAATGAGCAGTTCTTC CAISPGLNNEQFF
TRBJ1-2 TRBV4-1 NA 16 NA TGCGCCAGCAGCCAAGATATCCAGGGGCGCACCTATGGCTACACCTTC CASSQDIQGRTYGYTF
TRBJ2-1 TRBV20-1 TRBD2 18 NA TGCAGTGCTAGAGGGCGCGGGAGCAATTCCTATTTCAACAATGAGCAGTTCTTC CSARGRGSNSYFNNEQFF
TRBJ2-1 TRBV20-1 NA 13 NA TGCAGTGCTAGGGGGCCGGAAAACAATGAGCAGTTCTTC CSARGPENNEQFF
TRBJ1-1 TRBV7-6 NA 16 NA TGTGCCAGCAGCTTAGTTTATCAGGGTATAGGCACTGAAGCTTTCTTT CASSLVYQGIGTEAFF
TRBJ1-4 TRBV29-1 NA 14 NA TGCAGCGTGGGAGGGGGACCAAGAACCGGAAAACTGTTTTTT CSVGGGPRTGKLFF
TRBJ2-5 TRBV6-2/TRBV6-3 TRBD2 16 many TGTGCCAGCAGTCCCAATAGCGGGGAGGGCCAAGAGACCCAGTACTTC CASSPNSGEGQETQYF
TRBJ2-2 TRBV20-1 NA 14 many TGCAGTGCTAGCCGGCAGGGCAACACCGGGGAGCTGTTTTTT CSASRQGNTGELFF
TRBJ1-5 TRBV12-3/TRBV12-4 TRBD1 15 NA TGTGCCAGCAGGCGGACAGGGGTCGTCATTCAGCCCCAGCATTTT CASRRTGVVIQPQHF
TRBJ2-1 TRBV28 NA 16 NA TGTGCCAGCAGTCCCGCCGGGAATCTAGGGTACAATGAGCAGTTCTTC CASSPAGNLGYNEQFF
TRBJ1-6 TRBV6-5 TRBD1 13 NA TGTGCCAGCAGTTACGACAGGGCTTCACCCCTCCACTTT CASSYDRASPLHF
TRBJ2-7 TRBV28 TRBD1 13 few TGTGCCAGCAGACCGACAGGGGTCTACGAGCAGTACTTC CASRPTGVYEQYF
TRBJ2-7 TRBV28 NA 16 many TGTGCCAGCAGTTCCTATGCCACCACTGGGACCTACGAGCAGTACTTC CASSSYATTGTYEQYF
TRBJ2-5 TRBV27 TRBD2 15 few TGTGCCAGCAGTAGGTGGGAGGGTACCCAAGAGACCCAGTACTTC CASSRWEGTQETQYF
TRBJ2-3 TRBV20-1 TRBD2 13 NA TGCAGTGCTAGAGAGGCTAGCGGGACAACGCAGTATTTT CSAREASGTTQYF
TRBJ1-2 TRBV19 TRBD1 14 NA TGTGCCAGTAGTATGAGGACAGGGCGCTATGGCTACACCTTC CASSMRTGRYGYTF
TRBJ2-1 TRBV12-5 NA 18 NA TGTGCTAGTGGTTTGGCCCCCAAGAGCGGGCTCCCCGACAATGAGCAGTTCTTC CASGLAPKSGLPDNEQFF
TRBJ2-1 TRBV18 NA 14 NA TGTGCCAGCTCACGCCAGGACTCCCAGGATGAGCAGTTCTTC CASSRQDSQDEQFF
TRBJ2-2 TRBV12-3/TRBV12-4 TRBD1 15 NA TGTGCCAGCAGTTTAGGGTACAGGGGCACCGGGGAGCTGTTTTTT CASSLGYRGTGELFF
TRBJ2-3 TRBV12-3/TRBV12-4 TRBD1 15 NA TGTGCCAGCGGAACCGGGACAGGGAGCACAGATACGCAGTATTTT CASGTGTGSTDTQYF
TRBJ2-7 TRBV20-1 TRBD2 14 few TGCAGTGCCACTGGGACTAGCGGGACCTACGAGCAGTACTTC CSATGTSGTYEQYF
TRBJ2-2 TRBV6-5 TRBD1 16 NA TGTGCCAGCAGTTACGTACAGGGGGCGAACACCGGGGAGCTGTTTTTT CASSYVQGANTGELFF
TRBJ2-3 TRBV7-8 TRBD2 14 NA TGTGCCAGCAGCTCCAGCGGGAGGGCGGATACGCAGTATTTT CASSSSGRADTQYF
TRBJ2-7 TRBV28 TRBD2 15 NA TGTGCCAGCAGTTTGCCCCCCCGGGGGGGGGCCGAGCAGTACTTC CASSLPPRGGAEQYF
TRBJ2-7 TRBV11-2 NA 14 NA TGTGCCAGCAGCTCCGGCGGTTTTCTCTACGAGCAGTACTTC CASSSGGFLYEQYF
TRBJ2-7 TRBV27 TRBD1 14 few TGTGCCAGCACTCCCGGGACAGGGGGACACGAGCAGTACTTC CASTPGTGGHEQYF
TRBJ2-7 TRBV20-1 NA 14 NA TGCAGTGCTAGAAAATCCGGACGGATATACGAGCAGTACTTC CSARKSGRIYEQYF
TRBJ2-5 TRBV6-5 TRBD2 16 many TGTGCCAGCAGTTACTTGGCTAGCGGGAGGCAAGAGACCCAGTACTTC CASSYLASGRQETQYF
TRBJ1-2 TRBV5-5 TRBD1 15 NA TGTGCCAGCAGCTTATCGACAGGGACGGGGTATGGCTACACCTTC CASSLSTGTGYGYTF
TRBJ2-5 TRBV5-4 NA 15 NA TGTGCCAGCAGCTTATCCCCACAGGACCAAGAGACCCAGTACTTC CASSLSPQDQETQYF
TRBJ2-1 TRBV2 NA 15 NA TGTGCCAGCAGTCAACAGTGGATTTCCTACAATGAGCAGTTCTTC CASSQQWISYNEQFF